These 21 T cell receptor beta chains share one sample of origin, sequenced in a study of cytotoxic CD8 clonotypes in ibrutinib-treated CLL. Sequencing was performed with immunoSEQ multiplex PCR; in TCRdb, only in-frame clones are kept and a portion is missing. The sample lists fewer than 25,000 clones, over 65% occurring once. The material was PBMCs, obtained before ibrutinib treatment. The receptors originated from a human donor with chronic lymphocytic leukemia.

The chain joins TRBV6-5 to TRBJ2-7, with 7 bases fitting TRBD1. The V gene's germline CDR1 is MNHEY and CDR2 SVGAGI. V dropped 0 bases and J dropped 3; count of bases not matched to a gene: 5. This CDR3 has 15 residues. For the CDR3, the DNA is TGTGCCAGCAGTTACTCAGAGCGGACAGGCTACGAGCAGTACTTC. This codes for CASSYSERTGYEQYF.

The chain has TRBV5-6 and TRBJ1-5, with D possibly TRBD1 on 6 matching bases. CDR3 size: 15 residues. Trimming cost V 2 bases and J 4 bases, with 13 bases left between them. Germline V gene sequence: CDR1 SGHDT, CDR2 YYEEEE. CDR3 nucleotide sequence: TGTGCCAGCAGCTTAGGAAGACAGGCTAATCAGCCCCAGCATTTT. Its protein product is CASSLGRQANQPQHF.

There are a few counts of this clone. V and J are TRBV5-1 and TRBJ2-3; D is unclear. The CDR3 consists of 13 residues. From germline, CDR1 is SGHRS and CDR2 YFSETQ. V lost 0 bases and J lost 4, with 6 bases in between. DNA of the CDR3: TGCGCCAGCAGCTTGGTTTCCGCAGATACGCAGTATTTT. It codes for CASSLVSADTQYF.

The genes are TRBV6-1 and TRBJ2-7, with 9 bases that match TRBD1. In germline, CDR1 is MNHNS, CDR2 SASEGT. The CDR3 has 12 residues. Trimming took 5 bases from V and 5 from J; bases not matched to a gene: 1. In DNA, the CDR3 is TGTGCCAGCAGTACAGGGGGCAACGAGCAGTACTTC. Translated: CASSTGGNEQYF.

CDR3 in amino acids: CASSPSSGRVNEQFF. The DNA of the CDR3 is TGCGCCAGCAGCCCATCTAGCGGGAGGGTTAATGAGCAGTTCTTC. This chain links TRBV4-1 with TRBJ2-1; TRBD2 matches at 12 bases. Germline lookup yields CDR1 MGHRA and CDR2 YSYEKL. Trimming cost V 4 bases and J 7 bases; bases outside gene matches: 5. This CDR3 comprises 15 residues.

This clone has only a few counts. This chain links TRBV6-5 with TRBJ2-7; TRBD1 agrees at 9 bases. Losses at the gene ends were 2 bases for V and 1 base for J; bases not matched to a gene: 6. This CDR3 is built from 16 residues. Germline V CDR1 and CDR2: MNHEY, SVGAGI. The CDR3 here is CASSYSGQGTSYEQYF. The CDR3 DNA reads TGTGCCAGCAGTTACAGTGGACAGGGGACATCCTACGAGCAGTACTTC.

This clone was seen a single time. The J gene is TRBJ1-2, the V gene TRBV2; TRBD1 might be the D (6 bases). The CDR3 is 18 amino acids. Germline V gene data show CDR1 as SNHLY and CDR2 as FYNNEI. V lost 7 bases and J 2 bases, leaving 26 bases between the germline ends. DNA of the CDR3: TGTGCCAGCACGAGGCAGGTCGGGGGCTGGGGGGTCAACTATGGCTACACCTTC. Translated, it gives CASTRQVGGWGVNYGYTF.

This clone has only a few counts. This chain joins TRBV19 and TRBJ2-1; D may correspond to TRBD1 or TRBD2 (5 bases each). CDR1 and CDR2 from the germline V gene are LNHDA and SQIVND (reference sequence). The V and J ends lost 6 bases and 9 bases respectively, with 15 bases between them. CDR3 length: 13 amino acids. The CDR3 loop is CASRRGPRGEQFF. The CDR3 bases are TGTGCCAGTAGAAGGGGACCGCGCGGTGAGCAGTTCTTC.

The chain combines TRBV5-4 with TRBJ2-1, with TRBD2 matching over 8 bases. The CDR3 sequence is 17 residues long. Germline CDR1 and CDR2: SGHNT and YYREEE (reference sequence). Losses at the gene ends were 0 bases for V and 10 bases for J; bases not matched to a gene: 15. The CDR3 is CASSLAGGASGKVEQFF. The CDR3 DNA sequence: TGTGCCAGCAGCTTGGCGGGGGGGGCTAGCGGTAAGGTAGAGCAGTTCTTC.

The V and J genes are TRBV11-2 and TRBJ2-3, with 9 bases matching TRBD2. The CDR3 loop spans 15 amino acids. Germline CDR1 and CDR2: SGHAT and FQNNGV. J lost 7 bases, V lost 3 bases, and 8 bases had no gene match. In DNA form, the CDR3 reads TGTGCCAGCAGCTTTTACCCGGGACTAGCCTATACGCAGTATTTT. Amino acids: CASSFYPGLAYTQYF.

This chain links TRBV4-2 with TRBJ2-1, with TRBD2 identical over 7 bases. In germline, CDR1 is LGHNA, CDR2 YNFKEQ. V was pared by 4 bases and J by 5 bases, with 11 bases of the junction left unmatched. The CDR3 totals 16 residues. CDR3 sequence: CASSPQDGLADNEQFF. DNA for the CDR3: TGTGCCAGCAGCCCTCAGGACGGGCTAGCGGACAATGAGCAGTTCTTC.

This clone has just one count. The rearrangement uses TRBV2 and TRBJ2-3; D remains unclear. V was trimmed by 7 bases and J by 2 bases, leaving 10 bases between them. This CDR3 comprises 13 residues. CDR1 is SNHLY and CDR2 is FYNNEI in the germline V gene. CDR3 amino acids: CASMGRTTDTQYF. Here the CDR3 DNA reads TGTGCCAGCATGGGCAGGACCACAGATACGCAGTATTTT.

V usage is TRBV9 and J usage is TRBJ2-3; D is unresolved. The V end lost 0 bases, the J end lost 0 bases, and 8 bases lay between the germline ends. Germline CDR1 and CDR2: SGDLS and YYNGEE. The CDR3 totals 15 residues. The CDR3 nucleotides read TGTGCCAGCAGCGTAGCCCCCACCAGCACAGATACGCAGTATTTT. Encoded protein: CASSVAPTSTDTQYF.

This clone is termed medium-sized (0.01 to 0.1%). Other DNA variants within this sample encode the same CDR3. This chain's CDR3 is CASSLRQGAYEQYF. Written as DNA, the CDR3 is TGTGCCAGCAGCTTAAGGCAGGGGGCTTACGAGCAGTACTTC. The chain employs TRBV7-2 and TRBJ2-7; TRBD1 matches at 8 bases. The CDR3 consists of 14 residues. V trimming: 2 bases; J trimming: 4 bases; junction bases outside the gene matches: 4. Germline V CDR1 and CDR2: SGHTA, FQGNSA.

The rearrangement links TRBV5-4 to TRBJ2-1; 8 nucleotides line up with TRBD2. With V trimmed by 4 bases and J by 1 base, 13 bases remained unmatched. CDR3 size: 18 residues. The germline CDR1 and CDR2 sequences are SGHNT and YYREEE (reference sequence). The chain's CDR3 is CASSPPPSAGGSYNEQFF. The DNA for the CDR3 is TGTGCCAGCAGCCCCCCTCCCTCGGCGGGAGGTTCCTACAATGAGCAGTTCTTC.

The chain carries TRBV7-2 and TRBJ2-7, with D tentatively TRBD1 (6 bases). The CDR3 extends over 16 amino acids. Germline V gives CDR1 SGHTA, CDR2 FQGNSA. Trimming took off 3 bases at V and 2 bases at J, with 17 bases between the two ends. The DNA of the CDR3 is TGTGCCAGCAGCTTGCGGTCTAGGAACAGGGCCTACGAGCAGTACTTC. This codes for CASSLRSRNRAYEQYF.

There are a few counts of this clone. The chain carries TRBV5-4 and TRBJ1-2; TRBD1 agrees at 10 bases. The germline V gene encodes CDR1 SGHNT and CDR2 YYREEE (reference sequence). CDR3 length equals 13 residues. Unmatched junction bases numbered 3, after V lost 4 bases and J lost 6 bases. CDR3 sequence reads: CASSVGTGDGYTF. In DNA, the CDR3 is TGTGCCAGCAGCGTGGGGACAGGGGATGGCTACACCTTC.

The chain joins TRBV4-1 to TRBJ2-7; D call uncertain. The CDR3 contains 16 residues. The V gene lost 3 bases and the J gene lost 3 bases, with 18 bases spanning the gap. Per the germline V gene, CDR1 is MGHRA and CDR2 is YSYEKL. CDR3: CASSQGLVAEYYEQYF. The CDR3, as DNA: TGCGCCAGCAGCCAGGGTCTAGTGGCCGAATACTACGAGCAGTACTTC.

V and J are TRBV9 and TRBJ2-1, with TRBD2 matching over 8 bases. The CDR3 contains 16 residues. The V gene end was trimmed by 0 bases and the J gene end by 4 bases; junction bases not matched to a gene: 6. CDR1 SGDLS and CDR2 YYNGEE come from the germline V gene. For the CDR3, the DNA is TGTGCCAGCAGCGTAGCTACTAGCGGCCGTTACAATGAGCAGTTCTTC. It specifies CASSVATSGRYNEQFF.

The rearrangement joins TRBV5-1 to TRBJ1-1; 12 bases map to TRBD1. Germline V lookup: CDR1 SGHRS, CDR2 YFSETQ. The CDR3 covers 15 residues. The V gene end was trimmed by 5 bases and the J gene end by 10 bases; junction bases not matched to a gene: 12. CDR3 bases: TGCGCCAGCAGTGCGGGGACAGGGGGCCCCGTGGGAGCTTTCTTT. This gives the protein CASSAGTGGPVGAFF.

The chain employs TRBV7-3 and TRBJ2-7; a weak D match, TRBD2 (6 bases). Germline assignment: CDR1 SGHTA and CDR2 FQGTGA. This CDR3 has 15 residues. Trimming shortened V by 2 bases and J by 0 bases, and 11 bases separated the two germline ends. The CDR3 DNA reads as TGTGCCAGCAGCTTAGCGGCGGGGTTCTCCTACGAGCAGTACTTC. Protein product: CASSLAAGFSYEQYF.